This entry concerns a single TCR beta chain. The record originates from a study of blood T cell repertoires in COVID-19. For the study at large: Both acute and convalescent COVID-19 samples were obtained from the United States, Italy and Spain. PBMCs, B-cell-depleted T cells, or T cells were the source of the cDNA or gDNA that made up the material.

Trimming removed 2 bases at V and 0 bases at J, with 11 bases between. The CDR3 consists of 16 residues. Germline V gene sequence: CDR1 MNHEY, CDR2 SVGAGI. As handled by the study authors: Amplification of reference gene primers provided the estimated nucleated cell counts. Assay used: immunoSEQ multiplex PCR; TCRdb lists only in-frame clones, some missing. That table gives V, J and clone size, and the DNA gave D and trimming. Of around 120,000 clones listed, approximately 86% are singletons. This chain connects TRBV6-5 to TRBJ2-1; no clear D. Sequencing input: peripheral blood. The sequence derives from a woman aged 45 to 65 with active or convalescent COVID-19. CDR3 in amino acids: CASSYNSSSSYNEQFF. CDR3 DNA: TGTGCCAGCAGTTACAATAGCTCGAGCTCCTACAATGAGCAGTTCTTC.